The rows below give T cell receptor beta chains drawn from one sample of a study of blood T cell repertoires in COVID-19. Only in-frame clones appear in the TCRdb table, and some are missing; sequencing was by immunoSEQ multiplex PCR. This sample yields under 130,000 clones, of which almost 90% are seen a single time; less than 4% belongs to the top ten. What was sequenced was peripheral blood. The receptors shown here come from a human donor in a cohort sampled during active COVID-19. The CDR3 runs from the conserved cysteine through the conserved F or W. A D gene is named only where the DNA matches it firmly. Clone sizes are given selectively: once, few, many, or a class where the clone is expanded.

j_gene: TRBJ2-1; d_gene: TRBD1; v_gene: TRBV5-1; abundance: once; CDR3aa: CASSLGQGGFNEQFF; CDR3nt: TGCGCCAGCAGCCTGGGACAGGGGGGGTTCAATGAGCAGTTCTTC
j_gene: TRBJ2-1; d_gene: TRBD1; v_gene: TRBV10-1; abundance: .; CDR3aa: CATSRTGTYNEQFF; CDR3nt: TGCGCCACCTCCCGGACAGGGACCTACAATGAGCAGTTCTTC
j_gene: TRBJ2-2; d_gene: TRBD2; v_gene: TRBV7-6; abundance: .; CDR3aa: CASSPSGGSGGTGELFF; CDR3nt: TGTGCCAGCAGCCCCTCCGGTGGTAGCGGGGGAACCGGGGAGCTGTTTTTT
j_gene: TRBJ1-2; d_gene: .; v_gene: TRBV5-1; abundance: .; CDR3aa: CASSLMLAETNYGYTF; CDR3nt: TGCGCCAGCAGCTTGATGTTGGCCGAAACTAACTATGGCTACACCTTC
j_gene: TRBJ1-1; d_gene: .; v_gene: TRBV5-1; abundance: .; CDR3aa: CASSLDRSQRDTEAFF; CDR3nt: TGCGCCAGCAGCTTGGACAGATCCCAGCGGGACACTGAAGCTTTCTTT
j_gene: TRBJ1-5; d_gene: .; v_gene: TRBV4-2; abundance: .; CDR3aa: CASSLAYRANQPQHF; CDR3nt: TGTGCCAGCAGCCTAGCTTACAGGGCCAATCAGCCCCAGCATTTT
j_gene: TRBJ2-5; d_gene: TRBD1; v_gene: TRBV28; abundance: .; CDR3aa: CASSFPQGAGETQYF; CDR3nt: TGTGCCAGCAGTTTCCCACAGGGGGCGGGAGAGACCCAGTACTTC
j_gene: TRBJ1-5; d_gene: .; v_gene: TRBV6-5; abundance: .; CDR3aa: CASSLYSDQPQHF; CDR3nt: TGTGCCAGCAGCCTGTATTCGGATCAGCCCCAGCATTTT
j_gene: TRBJ2-5; d_gene: .; v_gene: TRBV5-1; abundance: .; CDR3aa: CASSVPGQETQYF; CDR3nt: TGCGCCAGCAGCGTACCGGGGCAAGAGACCCAGTACTTC
j_gene: TRBJ1-1; d_gene: TRBD1; v_gene: TRBV5-1; abundance: .; CDR3aa: CASSQQGALTEAFF; CDR3nt: TGCGCCAGCAGCCAACAGGGGGCTTTAACTGAAGCTTTCTTT
j_gene: TRBJ2-5; d_gene: .; v_gene: TRBV9; abundance: .; CDR3aa: CASSVGGIQETQYF; CDR3nt: TGTGCCAGCAGCGTAGGCGGGATTCAAGAGACCCAGTACTTC
j_gene: TRBJ2-1; d_gene: TRBD2; v_gene: TRBV5-1; abundance: .; CDR3aa: CASSGGLAAEQFF; CDR3nt: TGCGCCAGCAGCGGAGGACTAGCGGCTGAGCAGTTCTTC
j_gene: TRBJ2-7; d_gene: .; v_gene: TRBV9; abundance: .; CDR3aa: CASSQEAGDYEQYF; CDR3nt: TGTGCCAGCAGCCAGGAGGCAGGGGACTACGAGCAGTACTTC
j_gene: TRBJ1-2; d_gene: TRBD1; v_gene: TRBV5-8; abundance: .; CDR3aa: CASSLARQGAGYTF; CDR3nt: TGTGCCAGCAGCTTGGCTAGACAGGGAGCTGGCTACACCTTC
j_gene: TRBJ2-7; d_gene: TRBD1; v_gene: TRBV28; abundance: .; CDR3aa: CASSFGDREINEQYF; CDR3nt: TGTGCCAGCAGTTTCGGGGACAGGGAGATTAACGAGCAGTACTTC
j_gene: TRBJ2-1; d_gene: .; v_gene: TRBV27; abundance: .; CDR3aa: CASSSIERGFEFF; CDR3nt: TGTGCCAGCAGTTCAATAGAGAGGGGGTTTGAGTTCTTC
j_gene: TRBJ1-5; d_gene: .; v_gene: TRBV5-1; abundance: .; CDR3aa: CASSPNGVSNQPQHF; CDR3nt: TGCGCCAGCAGCCCGAACGGGGTTAGCAATCAGCCCCAGCATTTT
j_gene: TRBJ1-5; d_gene: .; v_gene: TRBV19; abundance: .; CDR3aa: CASSPGGHQPQHF; CDR3nt: TGTGCCAGTAGCCCAGGAGGCCATCAGCCCCAGCATTTT
j_gene: TRBJ1-5; d_gene: .; v_gene: TRBV12-3/TRBV12-4; abundance: .; CDR3aa: CASSFGGQPQHF; CDR3nt: TGTGCCAGCAGTTTCGGGGGGCAGCCCCAGCATTTT
j_gene: TRBJ1-1; d_gene: .; v_gene: TRBV5-4; abundance: .; CDR3aa: CASRMGLRDNTEAFF; CDR3nt: TGTGCCAGCAGGATGGGGCTCAGGGATAACACTGAAGCTTTCTTT
j_gene: TRBJ1-5; d_gene: TRBD1; v_gene: TRBV18; abundance: .; CDR3aa: CASSPSGTGPEEPQHF; CDR3nt: TGTGCCAGCTCACCATCCGGGACAGGCCCAGAGGAGCCCCAGCATTTT
j_gene: TRBJ1-5; d_gene: TRBD1; v_gene: TRBV18; abundance: .; CDR3aa: CASSPPEMGQGVQPQHF; CDR3nt: TGTGCCAGCTCACCACCGGAGATGGGACAGGGGGTTCAGCCCCAGCATTTT
j_gene: TRBJ2-5; d_gene: TRBD2; v_gene: TRBV6-5; abundance: .; CDR3aa: CASSYRWGGRETQYF; CDR3nt: TGTGCCAGCAGTTACAGGTGGGGGGGTCGAGAGACCCAGTACTTC
j_gene: TRBJ1-2; d_gene: .; v_gene: TRBV6-1; abundance: .; CDR3aa: CASSEKGDYGYTF; CDR3nt: TGTGCCAGCAGTGAAAAGGGGGACTATGGCTACACCTTC
j_gene: TRBJ1-5; d_gene: TRBD1; v_gene: TRBV27; abundance: .; CDR3aa: CASSPATGASNQPQHF; CDR3nt: TGTGCCAGCAGTCCGGCGACAGGGGCTAGCAATCAGCCCCAGCATTTT
j_gene: TRBJ1-5; d_gene: .; v_gene: TRBV27; abundance: .; CDR3aa: CASRKGDSNQPQHF; CDR3nt: TGTGCCAGCAGAAAGGGGGATAGCAATCAGCCCCAGCATTTT
j_gene: TRBJ2-1; d_gene: .; v_gene: TRBV11-2; abundance: .; CDR3aa: CASSLSFAYNEQFF; CDR3nt: TGTGCCAGCAGCTTATCGTTTGCCTACAATGAGCAGTTCTTC
j_gene: TRBJ2-7; d_gene: .; v_gene: TRBV5-4; abundance: .; CDR3aa: CASSFPGGYEQYF; CDR3nt: TGTGCCAGCAGCTTCCCCGGAGGGTACGAGCAGTACTTC
j_gene: TRBJ2-7; d_gene: TRBD2; v_gene: TRBV28; abundance: .; CDR3aa: CASSEALAGYEQYF; CDR3nt: TGTGCCAGCAGCGAAGCACTAGCGGGCTACGAGCAGTACTTC
j_gene: TRBJ1-3; d_gene: TRBD1; v_gene: TRBV6-1; abundance: .; CDR3aa: CASSVGTTGAGNTIYF; CDR3nt: TGTGCCAGCAGTGTGGGAACGACAGGGGCTGGAAACACCATATATTTT
j_gene: TRBJ2-5; d_gene: TRBD1; v_gene: TRBV10-3; abundance: .; CDR3aa: CAISPTTGAAETQYF; CDR3nt: TGTGCCATCAGTCCAACTACAGGGGCTGCAGAGACCCAGTACTTC
j_gene: TRBJ2-2; d_gene: TRBD2; v_gene: TRBV11-2; abundance: .; CDR3aa: CASSPSLAGGVELFF; CDR3nt: TGTGCCAGCAGCCCTTCTTTAGCGGGAGGGGTGGAGCTGTTTTTT
j_gene: TRBJ1-5; d_gene: TRBD1; v_gene: TRBV2; abundance: once; CDR3aa: CASRDRGGNQPQHF; CDR3nt: TGTGCCAGCAGGGACAGGGGTGGCAATCAGCCCCAGCATTTT
j_gene: TRBJ1-1; d_gene: .; v_gene: TRBV19; abundance: .; CDR3aa: CASRTEMLNTEAFF; CDR3nt: TGTGCCAGTAGGACTGAGATGCTGAACACTGAAGCTTTCTTT
j_gene: TRBJ2-7; d_gene: TRBD1; v_gene: TRBV5-4; abundance: .; CDR3aa: CASSVRDRVGEQYF; CDR3nt: TGTGCCAGCAGCGTCCGGGACAGGGTCGGCGAGCAGTACTTC
j_gene: TRBJ2-7; d_gene: TRBD2; v_gene: TRBV27; abundance: .; CDR3aa: CASRLAGPPFSYEQYF; CDR3nt: TGTGCCAGCCGGCTAGCGGGGCCTCCTTTCTCCTACGAGCAGTACTTC
j_gene: TRBJ1-2; d_gene: TRBD1; v_gene: TRBV9; abundance: .; CDR3aa: CASTPSGQGPYGYTF; CDR3nt: TGTGCCAGCACCCCATCGGGACAGGGTCCCTATGGCTACACCTTC
j_gene: TRBJ2-3; d_gene: .; v_gene: TRBV20-1; abundance: once; CDR3aa: CSASGQNTQYF; CDR3nt: TGCAGTGCTAGTGGGCAGAATACGCAGTATTTT
j_gene: TRBJ2-5; d_gene: .; v_gene: TRBV6-5; abundance: .; CDR3aa: CASSYSRGPQETQYF; CDR3nt: TGTGCCAGCAGTTACTCGAGAGGGCCCCAAGAGACCCAGTACTTC
j_gene: TRBJ2-7; d_gene: TRBD2; v_gene: TRBV19; abundance: few; CDR3aa: CASGLVAGGQQYF; CDR3nt: TGTGCCAGTGGGTTGGTAGCGGGAGGGCAGCAGTACTTC
j_gene: TRBJ1-1; d_gene: .; v_gene: TRBV2; abundance: .; CDR3aa: CASSEGVDASITEAFF; CDR3nt: TGTGCCAGCAGTGAGGGAGTCGACGCCTCGATAACTGAAGCTTTCTTT
j_gene: TRBJ1-1; d_gene: TRBD1; v_gene: TRBV9; abundance: .; CDR3aa: CASSVGGTGGSAFF; CDR3nt: TGTGCCAGCAGCGTAGGGGGGACAGGGGGCTCAGCTTTCTTT
j_gene: TRBJ1-2; d_gene: .; v_gene: TRBV7-9; abundance: .; CDR3aa: CASSFRGFLRGYTF; CDR3nt: TGTGCCAGCAGCTTCCGGGGGTTTTTGAGGGGCTACACCTTC
j_gene: TRBJ1-1; d_gene: .; v_gene: TRBV19; abundance: .; CDR3aa: CASGGTARTEAFF; CDR3nt: TGTGCCAGTGGGGGGACGGCCAGAACTGAAGCTTTCTTT
j_gene: TRBJ2-7; d_gene: TRBD1; v_gene: TRBV11-3; abundance: .; CDR3aa: CASSPPGQGPLYEQYF; CDR3nt: TGTGCCAGCAGCCCTCCGGGACAGGGGCCCCTCTACGAGCAGTACTTC
j_gene: TRBJ2-5; d_gene: TRBD1; v_gene: TRBV12-5; abundance: .; CDR3aa: CASGRGQGQETQYF; CDR3nt: TGTGCTAGTGGGAGAGGACAGGGCCAAGAGACCCAGTACTTC
j_gene: TRBJ2-3; d_gene: .; v_gene: TRBV20-1; abundance: .; CDR3aa: CSASVWTLGTDTQYF; CDR3nt: TGCAGTGCTAGTGTCTGGACTCTGGGCACAGATACGCAGTATTTT
j_gene: TRBJ2-7; d_gene: TRBD1; v_gene: TRBV29-1; abundance: few; CDR3aa: CSVEFVRGNEQYF; CDR3nt: TGCAGCGTTGAGTTCGTCAGGGGGAACGAGCAGTACTTC
j_gene: TRBJ2-2; d_gene: .; v_gene: TRBV19; abundance: .; CDR3aa: CASSSLRGRARELFF; CDR3nt: TGTGCCAGTAGTTCCCTCCGGGGAAGGGCCCGGGAGCTGTTTTTT
j_gene: TRBJ2-3; d_gene: .; v_gene: TRBV7-2; abundance: .; CDR3aa: CASSLRTVTDTQYF; CDR3nt: TGTGCCAGCAGCCTAAGGACAGTCACAGATACGCAGTATTTT
j_gene: TRBJ2-4; d_gene: TRBD1; v_gene: TRBV28; abundance: .; CDR3aa: CASTAGTVKNIQYF; CDR3nt: TGTGCCAGCACGGCCGGGACAGTCAAAAACATTCAGTACTTC
j_gene: TRBJ2-7; d_gene: TRBD1; v_gene: TRBV5-1; abundance: .; CDR3aa: CASSLEGGSLYEQYF; CDR3nt: TGCGCCAGCAGCTTGGAAGGGGGCTCCCTCTACGAGCAGTACTTC